This is a list of T cell receptor beta chains from one sample in a study of shared clonotypes between healthy human individuals. The repertoire was sequenced with immunoSEQ multiplex PCR; TCRdb's copy has only in-frame clones and lacks some. The repertoire holds about 1.5 million clones, with approximately 98% as singletons. Sequencing used naive CD4+ T cells sorted from blood. The receptors were gathered from a man aged 25 to 40 in good health. Each CDR3 is given with its conserved first and last residue. The order of the fields is J gene, CDR3 length, V gene, D gene, clone size, CDR3 protein, CDR3 DNA. D genes are given only for firm matches. Size tells how often a clone was seen (once, few, many) or the class of an expanded clone, and some rows leave it out.

TRBJ2-7 19 TRBV10-2 NA NA CASSGTGGERSGRVYEQYF TGCGCCAGCAGCGGTACAGGGGGCGAGAGGAGCGGGAGGGTCTACGAGCAGTACTTC
TRBJ2-7 15 TRBV18 NA NA CASSPLRGADLEQYF TGTGCCAGCTCACCACTGAGGGGGGCAGACCTCGAGCAGTACTTC
TRBJ2-5 11 TRBV14 NA NA CASSQSATQYF TGTGCCAGCAGCCAATCTGCGACCCAGTACTTC
TRBJ2-7 14 TRBV28 TRBD1 NA CASSGTGSLHEQYF TGTGCCAGCAGCGGGACAGGTTCTCTCCACGAGCAGTACTTC
TRBJ2-1 14 TRBV11-3 NA NA CASSFAYGYNEQFF TGTGCCAGCAGCTTCGCCTATGGGTACAATGAGCAGTTCTTC
TRBJ1-2 17 TRBV28 NA NA CASSPAGSAGVDYGYTF TGTGCCAGCAGCCCGGCCGGATCAGCGGGGGTGGACTATGGCTACACCTTC
TRBJ2-7 13 TRBV10-3 TRBD2 NA CAMSGGSGYEQYF TGTGCCATGAGCGGGGGTTCTGGCTACGAGCAGTACTTC
TRBJ2-7 16 TRBV27 TRBD2 NA CASRTVAGARSYEQYF TGTGCCAGCAGAACCGTAGCGGGGGCCCGCTCCTACGAGCAGTACTTC
TRBJ2-2 13 TRBV19 NA NA CASSLVNTGELFF TGTGCCAGTAGTTTGGTGAATACCGGGGAGCTGTTTTTT
TRBJ2-2 12 TRBV5-1 NA once CASTRDTGELFF TGCGCCAGCACCCGGGATACCGGGGAGCTGTTTTTT